The subject of this entry is one T cell receptor beta chain. This sample was included in a study of Ad26.COV2.S vaccination and SARS-CoV-2 variants. Treatment denoted: over 15 received Ad26.COV2.S at low or high dose, single or two shots; a few received placebo; per-sample allocation not given. Vaccine and placebo recipients were sampled on day 63 after the first injection. The CDR3 length is 12 residues. The V gene end was trimmed by 4 bases and the J gene end by 8 bases; junction bases not matched to a gene: 2. Assay: immunoSEQ multiplex PCR; the TCRdb copy retains only in-frame clones and omits some. The sample holds about 400,000 clones; 75% to 90% are singletons and the top ten take approximately 1.9%.

This clonotype originated in a person aged 18 to 65 who received the Ad26.COV2.S COVID-19 vaccine or a placebo. This chain connects TRBV12-3 or TRBV12-4 to TRBJ1-2; 9 bases line up with TRBD1. The input for sequencing was peripheral blood, taken in a trial of Ad26.COV2.S vaccine versus placebo. The CDR3 region is CASSWTGEGYTF. CDR3 DNA sequence: TGTGCCAGCAGTTGGACAGGGGAAGGCTACACCTTC.